Following are 28 T cell receptor beta chains from one sample sequenced in a study of T cell repertoires in cytomegalovirus infection. Each CDR3 protein gets one entry after TCRdb re-called the reads with MiXCR. This table has fewer than 300,000 distinct CDR3 sequences, around 25% appearing once. The sample taken for sequencing was PBMCs. These receptors originate from a human donor in good health (CMV status not recorded). Some clones in this sample may be carry-over from other donors' samples.

This clonotype was observed at least ten times. This chain links TRBV11-2 with TRBJ1-1; D gene unclear. Germline V gives CDR1 SGHAT, CDR2 FQNNGV. The CDR3 is 15 amino acids. With 2 bases removed from V and 0 bases from J, the gap between germline ends came to 10 bases. CDR3 sequence (DNA): TGTGCCAGCAGCTTATTAGGGAACCTGAACACTGAAGCTTTCTTT. Its protein is CASSLLGNLNTEAFF.

There are many counts of this clonotype. The chain links TRBV7-8 to TRBJ1-2, with D hard to call. V was cut by 0 bases and J by 8 bases, with 13 bases left in between. Germline V lookup: CDR1 SGHVS, CDR2 FQNEAQ. The CDR3 sequence is 14 residues long. CDR3 sequence: CASSLATGGRGYTF. The CDR3 coding sequence is TGTGCCAGCAGCTTAGCTACGGGAGGACGGGGCTACACCTTC.

The chain uses TRBV7-9 and TRBJ1-1; TRBD1 agrees at 9 bases. The CDR3 spans 11 residues. CDR1 and CDR2 from the germline V gene are SEHNR and FQNEAQ (reference sequence). CDR3 sequence (DNA): TGTGCAGGGACAGGGATTACTGAAGCTTTCTTT. Protein: CAGTGITEAFF.

The chain employs TRBV5-1 and TRBJ1-2, with TRBD1 as a possible D gene (6 bases). Deletions cut 4 bases from V and 2 bases from J, with 15 bases between. The germline V gene has CDR1 SGHRS and CDR2 YFSETQ. This CDR3 is built from 15 residues. CDR3 bases: TGCGCCAGCAGCCCAGCGACAGGCCTAAACTATGGCTACACCTTC. Translating gives CASSPATGLNYGYTF.

This clonotype has more than one count but fewer than ten. This chain connects TRBV28 to TRBJ2-1, with 12 positions matching TRBD2. The CDR3 length is 17 residues. Germline CDR1 and CDR2: MDHEN and SYDVKM. After removal of 6 bases from V and 9 bases from J, the junction contained 15 bases not matched to a gene. CDR3 sequence: CASSSALAGGLGVEQFF. The CDR3 DNA follows: TGTGCCAGCAGCTCAGCTCTAGCGGGGGGGCTGGGGGTTGAGCAGTTCTTC.

At least ten counts were recorded for this clonotype. One junction end does not reproduce the germline sequence, and a read error may be involved. The chain joins TRBV5-1 to TRBJ2-1; D is unresolved. This CDR3 region has 12 residues. Germline lookup yields CDR1 SGHRS and CDR2 YFSETQ. The CDR3 protein is CASSLEGNEQFF. CDR3 sequence (DNA): TGTGCCAGCAGCTTAGAAGGAAATGAGCAGTTCTTC.

This chain connects TRBV20-1 to TRBJ1-1, with D maybe TRBD1 (5 bases). Germline V gene sequence: CDR1 DFQATT, CDR2 SNEGSKA (reference sequence). Trimming pared 7 bases from V and 2 bases from J, leaving 14 bases between. CDR3 length: 13 residues. The DNA for the CDR3 is TGCAGTGTAAGAGGCCAGGGAAACACTGAAGCTTTCTTT. Its translation: CSVRGQGNTEAFF.

The V gene is TRBV13, the J gene TRBJ1-3; D is ambiguous. Trimming left V 5 bases short and J 0 bases short, with 14 bases between. This CDR3 is built from 16 residues. CDR1 is PRHDT and CDR2 is FYEKMQ in the germline V gene (reference sequence). The CDR3 DNA follows: TGTGCCAGCAGCACCCGAAGACCAAGCTCTGGAAACACCATATATTTT. This encodes CASSTRRPSSGNTIYF.

This chain uses TRBV7-2 with TRBJ2-4, with 15 bases fitting TRBD2. Germline CDR1 is SGHTA and CDR2 is FQGNSA. The CDR3 spans 17 residues. With V trimmed by 5 bases and J by 3 bases, 5 bases remained unmatched. CDR3 protein: CASSPGLAGGGKNIQYF. Written as DNA, the CDR3 is TGTGCCAGCAGCCCAGGACTAGCGGGAGGGGGCAAAAACATTCAGTACTTC.

This clonotype was observed at least ten times. The V gene is TRBV11-1, the J gene TRBJ2-6; D unresolved. CDR1 and CDR2 (germline): SGHAT, FQDESV (reference sequence). This CDR3 has 16 amino acids. Deletions cut 7 bases from V and 0 bases from J, with 13 bases between. Here the CDR3 DNA reads TGTGCCAGCAACTTTCGCGGAGACTCTGGGGCCAACGTCCTGACTTTC. Residues: CASNFRGDSGANVLTF.

This clonotype was seen many times. The gene calls are TRBV7-2 and TRBJ2-4, with D perhaps given as TRBD1 or TRBD2 (5 bases each). Looked up from germline, CDR1 is SGHTA and CDR2 is FQGNSA. The V gene lost 6 bases and the J gene lost 6 bases, with 15 bases spanning the gap. This CDR3 is 14 amino acids long. The DNA for the CDR3 is TGTGCCAGCAGGGCGAGGGGACCGGGAAACATTCAGTACTTC. The encoded protein is CASRARGPGNIQYF.

This clonotype was recorded at least ten times. This sequence joins TRBV12-3 or TRBV12-4 and TRBJ2-1; 11 bases map to TRBD1. The CDR3 covers 16 residues. Losses at the gene ends were 2 bases for V and 6 bases for J; bases not matched to a gene: 6. CDR3 sequence reads: CASSLPLGTGGNEQFF. The DNA of the CDR3 is TGTGCCAGCAGTTTACCCCTCGGGACAGGGGGCAATGAGCAGTTCTTC.

Ten or more counts support this clonotype. The chain joins TRBV7-8 to TRBJ2-7; the match to TRBD2 covers 15 bases. Germline values: CDR1 SGHVS, CDR2 FQNEAQ. With V trimmed by 3 bases and J by 4 bases, 7 bases remained unmatched. The CDR3 spans 17 residues. CDR3 amino acids: CASSLGLAGGLLYEQYF. In nucleotides, the CDR3 is TGTGCCAGCAGCTTGGGACTAGCGGGAGGACTGCTATACGAGCAGTACTTC.

The chain is built from TRBV11-2 and TRBJ2-1; 11 nucleotides line up with TRBD2. This CDR3 has 14 amino acids. Germline V CDR1 and CDR2: SGHAT, FQNNGV. V lost 5 bases, J lost 7 bases, and 4 bases stayed unmatched. The CDR3 bases are TGTGCCAGCAGCGCACTAGCGGGAGAGAATGAGCAGTTCTTC. The encoded protein is CASSALAGENEQFF.

The V and J genes are TRBV11-3 and TRBJ2-1; 8 bases align to TRBD1. V lost 5 bases, J lost 7 bases, and 7 bases stayed unmatched. This CDR3 is 14 amino acids long. From germline, CDR1 is SGHNT and CDR2 YENEEA. In DNA, the CDR3 is TGTGCCAGCAGCCACAGGACAGGGATGAATGAGCAGTTCTTC. As protein: CASSHRTGMNEQFF. The entire variable domain, with the rest obtained from reference TRBV11-3 and TRBJ2-1, is as follows: EAGVVQSPRYKIIEKKQPVAFWCNPISGHNTLYWYLQNLGQGPELLIRYENEEAVDDSQLPKDRFSAERLKGVDSTLKIQPAELGDSAVYLCASSHRTGMNEQFFGPGTRLTVL.

This clonotype occurred many times. The chain is built from TRBV7-2 and TRBJ1-5, with D maybe TRBD1 (5 bases). Germline V lookup: CDR1 SGHTA, CDR2 FQGNSA. Trimming took off 4 bases at V and 3 bases at J, with 7 bases between the two ends. This CDR3 is built from 13 residues. The CDR3 is CASSWTFNQPQHF. The DNA of the CDR3 is TGTGCCAGCAGCTGGACATTCAATCAGCCCCAGCATTTT. Based on the CDR3 plus reference TRBV7-2 and TRBJ1-5, the full variable domain is GAGVSQSPSNKVTEKGKDVELRCDPISGHTALYWYRQSLGQGLEFLIYFQGNSAPDKSGLPSDRFSAERTGGSVSTLTIQRTQQEDSAVYLCASSWTFNQPQHFGDGTRLSIL.

The chain is built from TRBV14 and TRBJ2-5, with 7 bases lining up with TRBD1. The germline V gene has CDR1 SGHDN and CDR2 FVKESK. The CDR3 is 15 amino acids. V lost 2 bases to trimming and J lost 4 bases; unmatched junction nucleotides: 7. CDR3 residues: CASSQRQGFGETQYF. Here the CDR3 DNA reads TGTGCCAGCAGCCAACGACAGGGCTTTGGAGAGACCCAGTACTTC.

There are many counts of this clonotype. The chain is built from TRBV7-2 and TRBJ1-1; 7 bases match TRBD1. Germline V gives CDR1 SGHTA, CDR2 FQGNSA. Trimming at V came to 5 bases and at J to 10 bases, leaving 10 bases not matched to a gene. CDR3 size: 13 residues. CDR3 coding DNA: TGTGCCAGCAGCCTCGCATATCACAGGGGAGCTTTCTTT. It is translated as CASSLAYHRGAFF.

The V call is TRBV7-2, the J call TRBJ2-7; no clear D. The V and J ends lost 3 bases and 3 bases respectively, with 9 bases between them. There are 13 residues in the CDR3. CDR1 and CDR2 (germline): SGHTA, FQGNSA. The CDR3 DNA reads as TGTGCCAGCAGCTTGTTAAACAGCTACGAGCAGTACTTC. It codes for CASSLLNSYEQYF.

The chain uses TRBV9 and TRBJ2-3; D not resolved. Germline lookup yields CDR1 SGDLS and CDR2 YYNGEE. V lost 2 bases and J lost 4, with 11 bases in between. This CDR3 has 14 amino acids. In nucleotides, the CDR3 is TGTGCCAGCAGCGTCTCCCCGAACGCAGATACGCAGTATTTT. Encoded protein: CASSVSPNADTQYF.

The CDR3 bases are TGTGCCAGCAGCTTAGGTCACGGGACAGGGGTCGAGCAGTACTTC. It is translated as CASSLGHGTGVEQYF. The chain joins TRBV7-9 to TRBJ2-7; 10 nucleotides agree with TRBD1. This CDR3 region has 15 residues. V trimming: 1 base; J trimming: 6 bases; junction bases outside the gene matches: 6. Per germline, CDR1 SEHNR and CDR2 FQNEAQ (reference sequence).

The chain uses TRBV2 and TRBJ2-3; the match to TRBD2 covers 10 bases. The J segment lost 8 bases and the V segment lost 6 bases, leaving 8 bases of the junction unmatched. Germline values: CDR1 SNHLY, CDR2 FYNNEI. The CDR3 consists of 14 residues. The CDR3, as DNA: TGTGCCAGCAGCTCGACTAGCGGGCAGGGTACGCAGTATTTT. It translates to CASSSTSGQGTQYF.

V is TRBV10-3 and J is TRBJ1-4, with 7 positions matching TRBD1. With V trimmed by 5 bases and J by 3 bases, 6 bases remained unmatched. CDR1 and CDR2 (germline): ENHRY, SYGVKD. CDR3 length equals 15 residues. The CDR3 reads CAISSTGTANEKLFF. DNA of the CDR3: TGTGCCATCAGTTCCACCGGGACAGCTAATGAAAAACTGTTTTTT.

This clonotype was counted only a few times. The chain links TRBV6-5 to TRBJ2-7; TRBD2 is a possible D gene (6 bases). Germline V CDR1 and CDR2: MNHEY, SVGAGI. The V gene lost 2 bases and the J gene lost 1 base, with 24 bases spanning the gap. This CDR3 has 19 amino acids. The CDR3 here is CASSYPRGRGSSGSYEQYF. As DNA, the CDR3 is TGTGCCAGCAGTTACCCCAGAGGCCGGGGCAGTAGCGGTTCCTACGAGCAGTACTTC.

Turning to this clonotype: A clone one base away is much larger, so this may be a read error. The rearrangement links TRBV19 to TRBJ2-2; possible D gene TRBD2, 5 bases. V was clipped by 6 bases and J by 5 bases, with 19 bases between them. CDR3 size: 16 residues. Germline V gives CDR1 LNHDA, CDR2 SQIVND (reference sequence). CDR3 sequence (DNA): TGTGCCAGTAGATCAGATAGCGTGACGGGGACCGGGGAGCTGTTTTTT. It is translated as CASRSDSVTGTGELFF.

V usage is TRBV7-9 and J usage is TRBJ1-1; a possible D gene is TRBD1 (5 bases). V shed 1 base and J shed 5 bases, with 17 bases lying between them. This CDR3 spans 16 amino acids. In germline, CDR1 is SEHNR, CDR2 FQNEAQ (reference sequence). The CDR3 sequence: CASSLGFQGSGTEAFF. The CDR3 DNA reads TGTGCCAGCAGCTTAGGATTCCAGGGTTCGGGAACTGAAGCTTTCTTT.

This clonotype was detected many times. This chain links TRBV7-9 with TRBJ1-6; D uncertain. V was pared by 2 bases and J by 0 bases, with 8 bases between. This CDR3 has 16 residues. Germline CDR1 reads SEHNR; CDR2 reads FQNEAQ (reference sequence). DNA for the CDR3: TGTGCCAGCAGCTTACGACGGAGCTCCTATAATTCACCCCTCCACTTT. Translating gives CASSLRRSSYNSPLHF.

The rearrangement uses TRBV18 and TRBJ1-5; tentatively, D is TRBD1 (6 bases). Germline values: CDR1 KGHSH, CDR2 LQKENI. The germline V and J ends were trimmed by 3 bases and 5 bases, with 11 bases remaining between them. The CDR3 sequence is 14 residues long. CDR3 sequence (DNA): TGTGCCAGCTCACCTGGGGACACTTATCAGCCCCAGCATTTT. It specifies CASSPGDTYQPQHF.